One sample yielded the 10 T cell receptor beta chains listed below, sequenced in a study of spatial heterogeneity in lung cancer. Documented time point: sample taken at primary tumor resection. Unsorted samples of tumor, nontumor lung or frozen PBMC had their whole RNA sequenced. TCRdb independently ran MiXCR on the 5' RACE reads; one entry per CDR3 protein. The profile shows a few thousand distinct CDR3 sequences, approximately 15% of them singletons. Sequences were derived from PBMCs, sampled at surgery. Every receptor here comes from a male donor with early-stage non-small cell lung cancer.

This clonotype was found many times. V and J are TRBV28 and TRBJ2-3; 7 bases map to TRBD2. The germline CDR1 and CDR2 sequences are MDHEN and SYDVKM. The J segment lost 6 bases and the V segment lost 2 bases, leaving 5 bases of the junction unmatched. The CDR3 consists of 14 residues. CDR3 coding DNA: TGTGCCAGCAGTTTACGCCAAGCGGGGGATACGCAGTATTTT. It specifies CASSLRQAGDTQYF.

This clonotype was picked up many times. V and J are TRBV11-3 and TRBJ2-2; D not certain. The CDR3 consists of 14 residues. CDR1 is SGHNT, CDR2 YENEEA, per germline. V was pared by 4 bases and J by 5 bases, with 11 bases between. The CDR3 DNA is TGTGCCAGCAGCTCCCTCTATAATACCGGGGAGCTGTTTTTT. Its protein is CASSSLYNTGELFF.

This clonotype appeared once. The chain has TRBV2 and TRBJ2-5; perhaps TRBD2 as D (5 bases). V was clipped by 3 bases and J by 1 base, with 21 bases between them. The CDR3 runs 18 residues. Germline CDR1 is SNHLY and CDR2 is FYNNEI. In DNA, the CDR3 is TGTGCCAGCAGTGATCCGGGGATGGCCTTCCCTCGCCAAGAGACCCAGTACTTC. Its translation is CASSDPGMAFPRQETQYF.

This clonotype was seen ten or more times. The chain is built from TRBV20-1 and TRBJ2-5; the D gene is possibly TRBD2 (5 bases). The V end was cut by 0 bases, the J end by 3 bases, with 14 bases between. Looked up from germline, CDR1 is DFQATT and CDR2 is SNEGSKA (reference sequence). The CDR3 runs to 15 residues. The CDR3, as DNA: TGCAGTGCTAGAGATCTGAGGCTAGCAGAAGAGACCCAGTACTTC. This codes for CSARDLRLAEETQYF.

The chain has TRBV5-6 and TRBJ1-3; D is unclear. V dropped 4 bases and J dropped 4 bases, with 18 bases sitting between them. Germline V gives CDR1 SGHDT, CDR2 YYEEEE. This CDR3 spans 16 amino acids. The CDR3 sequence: CASSSLVASWGNTIYF. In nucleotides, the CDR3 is TGTGCCAGCAGCAGCTTAGTCGCCTCTTGGGGAAACACCATATATTTT.

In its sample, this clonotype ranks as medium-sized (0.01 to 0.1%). The CDR3 loop is CASSHSRATSGRARGTGELFF. The CDR3 nucleotides are TGTGCCAGTAGCCACTCAAGGGCAACTAGCGGGAGGGCGAGAGGGACCGGGGAGCTGTTTTTT. The chain combines TRBV19 with TRBJ2-2; 13 bases line up with TRBD2. This CDR3 has 21 residues. Germline CDR1 and CDR2: LNHDA and SQIVND (reference sequence). The ends lost 6 bases at V and 5 bases at J; junction bases unmatched: 21.

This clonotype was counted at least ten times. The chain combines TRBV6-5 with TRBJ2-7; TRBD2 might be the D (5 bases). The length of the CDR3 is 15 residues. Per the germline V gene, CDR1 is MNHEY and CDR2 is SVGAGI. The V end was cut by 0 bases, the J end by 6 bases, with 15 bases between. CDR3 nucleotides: TGTGCCAGCAGTTACTCGAGGGCTAGAAGTGGCGAGCAGTACTTC. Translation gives CASSYSRARSGEQYF.

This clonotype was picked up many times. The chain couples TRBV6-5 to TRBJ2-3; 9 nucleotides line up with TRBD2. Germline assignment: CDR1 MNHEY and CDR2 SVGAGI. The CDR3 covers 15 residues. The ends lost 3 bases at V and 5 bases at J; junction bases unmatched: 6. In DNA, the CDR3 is TGTGCCAGCAGTTATGCGGGGGGGGCTGGAGATACGCAGTATTTT. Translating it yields CASSYAGGAGDTQYF.

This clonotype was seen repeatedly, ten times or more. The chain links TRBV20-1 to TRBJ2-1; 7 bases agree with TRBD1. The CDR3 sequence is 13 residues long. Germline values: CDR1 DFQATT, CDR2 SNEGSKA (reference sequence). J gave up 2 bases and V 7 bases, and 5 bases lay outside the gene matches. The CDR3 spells CSGRDSAYNEQFF. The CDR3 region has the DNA TGCAGTGGAAGGGACAGTGCCTACAATGAGCAGTTCTTC.

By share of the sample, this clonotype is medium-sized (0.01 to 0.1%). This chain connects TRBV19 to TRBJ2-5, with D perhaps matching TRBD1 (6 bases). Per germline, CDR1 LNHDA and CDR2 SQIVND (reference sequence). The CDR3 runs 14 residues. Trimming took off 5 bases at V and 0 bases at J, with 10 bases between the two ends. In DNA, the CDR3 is TGTGCCAGTAGTGTCAGGGGATACCAAGAGACCCAGTACTTC. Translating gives CASSVRGYQETQYF.